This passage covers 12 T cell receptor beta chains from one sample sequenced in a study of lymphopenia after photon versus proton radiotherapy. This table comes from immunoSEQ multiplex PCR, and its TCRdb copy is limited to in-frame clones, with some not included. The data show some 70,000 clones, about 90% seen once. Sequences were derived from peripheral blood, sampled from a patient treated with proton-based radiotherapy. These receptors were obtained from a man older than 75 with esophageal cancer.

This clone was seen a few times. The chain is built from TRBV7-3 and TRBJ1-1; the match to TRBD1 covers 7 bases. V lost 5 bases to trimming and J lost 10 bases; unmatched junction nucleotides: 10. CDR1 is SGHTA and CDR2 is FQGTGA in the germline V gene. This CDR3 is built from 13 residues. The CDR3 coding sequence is TGTGCCAGCAGCCCAACAGGGGATGGCGGAGCTTTCTTT. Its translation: CASSPTGDGGAFF. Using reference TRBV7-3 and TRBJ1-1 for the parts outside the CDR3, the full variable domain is GAGVSQTPSNKVTEKGKYVELRCDPISGHTALYWYRQSLGQGPEFLIYFQGTGAADDSGLPNDRFFAVRPEGSVSTLKIQRTERGDSAVYLCASSPTGDGGAFFGQGTRLTVV.

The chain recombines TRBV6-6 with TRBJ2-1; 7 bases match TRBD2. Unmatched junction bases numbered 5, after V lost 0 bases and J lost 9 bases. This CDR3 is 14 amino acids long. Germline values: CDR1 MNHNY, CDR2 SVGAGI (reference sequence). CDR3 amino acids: CASSYSAGEGEQFF. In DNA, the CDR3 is TGTGCCAGCAGTTACTCGGCGGGAGAAGGTGAGCAGTTCTTC.

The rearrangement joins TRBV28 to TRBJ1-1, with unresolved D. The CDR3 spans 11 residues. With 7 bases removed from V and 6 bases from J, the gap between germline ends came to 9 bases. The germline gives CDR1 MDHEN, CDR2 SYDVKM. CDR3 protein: CASNTDSEAFF. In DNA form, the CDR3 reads TGTGCCAGCAACACGGACTCTGAAGCTTTCTTT.

The CDR3 is CASSLSGDSSYEQYF. The CDR3 DNA reads as TGCGCCAGCAGCTTGAGCGGGGACAGCTCCTACGAGCAGTACTTC. The chain combines TRBV5-1 with TRBJ2-7; possibly TRBD1 or TRBD2 for D (7 bases each). V lost 1 base and J lost 0, with 11 bases in between. Germline CDR1 SGHRS, CDR2 YFSETQ. This CDR3 region has 15 residues. Combining the CDR3 with reference TRBV5-1 and TRBJ2-7 gives the whole variable domain KAGVTQTPRYLIKTRGQQVTLSCSPISGHRSVSWYQQTPGQGLQFLFEYFSETQRNKGNFPGRFSGRQFSNSRSEMNVSTLELGDSALYLCASSLSGDSSYEQYFGPGTRLTVT.

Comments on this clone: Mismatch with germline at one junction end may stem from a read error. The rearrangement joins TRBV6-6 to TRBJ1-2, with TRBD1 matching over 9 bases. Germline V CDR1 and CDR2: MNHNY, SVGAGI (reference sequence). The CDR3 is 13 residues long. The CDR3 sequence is CASSYPPGQGSHF. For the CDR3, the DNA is TGTGCCAGCAGTTACCCCCCGGGACAGGGTTCCCACTTC.

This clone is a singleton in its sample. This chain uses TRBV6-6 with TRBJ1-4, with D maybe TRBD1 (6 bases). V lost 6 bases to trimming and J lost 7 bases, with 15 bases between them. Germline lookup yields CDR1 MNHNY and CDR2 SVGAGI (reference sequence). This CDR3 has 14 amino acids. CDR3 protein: CASRLGGAGEKLFF. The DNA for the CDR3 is TGTGCCAGCAGACTTGGGGGGGCGGGTGAAAAACTGTTTTTT.

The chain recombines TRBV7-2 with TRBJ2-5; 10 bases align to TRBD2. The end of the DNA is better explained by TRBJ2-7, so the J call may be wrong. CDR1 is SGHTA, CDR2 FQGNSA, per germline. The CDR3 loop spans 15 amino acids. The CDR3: CASTPQAGGRFEQYF. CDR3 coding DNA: TGTGCCAGCACCCCTCAAGCGGGGGGGCGTTTCGAGCAGTACTTC.

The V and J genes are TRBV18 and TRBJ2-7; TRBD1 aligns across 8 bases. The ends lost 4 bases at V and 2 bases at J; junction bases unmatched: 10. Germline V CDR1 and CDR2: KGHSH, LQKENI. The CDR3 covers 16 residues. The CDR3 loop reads CASSRPGGFLTYEQYF. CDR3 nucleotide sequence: TGTGCCAGCTCACGGCCAGGGGGCTTTCTGACCTACGAGCAGTACTTC. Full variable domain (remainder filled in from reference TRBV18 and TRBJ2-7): NAGVMQNPRHLVRRRGQEARLRCSPMKGHSHVYWYRQLPEEGLKFMVYLQKENIIDESGMPKERFSAEFPKEGPSILRIQQVVRGDSAAYFCASSRPGGFLTYEQYFGPGTRLTVT.

CDR3 protein: CASSDGREWADTQYF. As DNA, the CDR3 is TGTGCCAGCAGCGACGGGCGGGAGTGGGCAGATACGCAGTATTTT. The chain has TRBV9 and TRBJ2-3, with 7 bases fitting TRBD2. Germline lookup yields CDR1 SGDLS and CDR2 YYNGEE. Germline trimming cut 3 bases from V and 4 bases from J; bases unmatched to any gene: 8. CDR3 size: 15 residues.

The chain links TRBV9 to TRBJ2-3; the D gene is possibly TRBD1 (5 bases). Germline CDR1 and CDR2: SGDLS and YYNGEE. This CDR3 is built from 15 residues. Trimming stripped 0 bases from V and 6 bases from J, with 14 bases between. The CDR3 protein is CASSVAVRAADTQYF. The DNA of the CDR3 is TGTGCCAGCAGCGTAGCTGTCAGGGCGGCGGATACGCAGTATTTT.

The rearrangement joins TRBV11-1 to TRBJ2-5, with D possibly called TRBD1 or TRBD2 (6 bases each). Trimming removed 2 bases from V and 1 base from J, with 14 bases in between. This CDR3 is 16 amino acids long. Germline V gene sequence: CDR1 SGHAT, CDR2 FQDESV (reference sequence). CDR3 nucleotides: TGTGCCAGCAGCTTATTCTTAGGGGGGATCCAAGAGACCCAGTACTTC. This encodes CASSLFLGGIQETQYF.

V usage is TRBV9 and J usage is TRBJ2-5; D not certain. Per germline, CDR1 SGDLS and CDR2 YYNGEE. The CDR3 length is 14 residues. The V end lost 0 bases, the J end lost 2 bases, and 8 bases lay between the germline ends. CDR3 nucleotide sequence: TGTGCCAGCAGCGTAGGACACTTACAAGAGACCCAGTACTTC. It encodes CASSVGHLQETQYF.